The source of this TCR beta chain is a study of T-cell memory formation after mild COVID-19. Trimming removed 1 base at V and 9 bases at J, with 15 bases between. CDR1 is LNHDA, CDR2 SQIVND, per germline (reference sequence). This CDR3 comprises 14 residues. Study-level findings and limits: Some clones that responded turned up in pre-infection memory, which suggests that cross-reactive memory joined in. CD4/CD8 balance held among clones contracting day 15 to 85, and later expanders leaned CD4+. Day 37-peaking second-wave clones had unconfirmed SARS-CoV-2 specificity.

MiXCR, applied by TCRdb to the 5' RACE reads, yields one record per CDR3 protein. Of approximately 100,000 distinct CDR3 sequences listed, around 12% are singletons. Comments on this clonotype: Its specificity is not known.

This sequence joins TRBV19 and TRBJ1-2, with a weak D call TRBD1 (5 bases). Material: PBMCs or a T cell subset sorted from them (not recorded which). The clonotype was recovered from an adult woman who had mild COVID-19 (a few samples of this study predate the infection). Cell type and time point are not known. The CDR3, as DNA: TGTGCCAGTAGTATAGTTTCCAGGAGGGGTAGCTACACCTTC. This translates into CASSIVSRRGSYTF.